This T cell receptor (beta chain) was found in a study of CD8 T cells in ankylosing spondylitis. Findings and limits, study-wide: Some motif variants had been reported before (in reactive arthritis synovial fluid and blood). Significant enrichment of disease-linked clones was reportedly seen in matched ankylosing spondylitis synovial fluid.

Per germline, CDR1 SQVTM and CDR2 ANQGSEA. This CDR3 region has 12 residues. Trimming pared 3 bases from V and 4 bases from J, leaving 7 bases between. 5'-RACE, quantitative and with molecular barcodes, yielded the TCR beta libraries. TCRdb used MiXCR to reprocess the 5' RACE reads, holding one entry per CDR3 protein. The table has 240,000 or so distinct CDR3 sequences, around 9.2% seen once; the top ten hold almost 7%. This clonotype was detected ten times or more. Its antigen remains unidentified. Sequencing used blood, either unsorted or a sorted T cell fraction (not recorded which). This rearrangement joins TRBV29-1 to TRBJ2-4; D call uncertain. The clonotype comes from a male donor with ankylosing spondylitis or in good health (not recorded which). For the CDR3, the DNA is TGCAGCGTTGAGCGGCAGAAAAACATTCAGTACTTC. Translation: CSVERQKNIQYF.